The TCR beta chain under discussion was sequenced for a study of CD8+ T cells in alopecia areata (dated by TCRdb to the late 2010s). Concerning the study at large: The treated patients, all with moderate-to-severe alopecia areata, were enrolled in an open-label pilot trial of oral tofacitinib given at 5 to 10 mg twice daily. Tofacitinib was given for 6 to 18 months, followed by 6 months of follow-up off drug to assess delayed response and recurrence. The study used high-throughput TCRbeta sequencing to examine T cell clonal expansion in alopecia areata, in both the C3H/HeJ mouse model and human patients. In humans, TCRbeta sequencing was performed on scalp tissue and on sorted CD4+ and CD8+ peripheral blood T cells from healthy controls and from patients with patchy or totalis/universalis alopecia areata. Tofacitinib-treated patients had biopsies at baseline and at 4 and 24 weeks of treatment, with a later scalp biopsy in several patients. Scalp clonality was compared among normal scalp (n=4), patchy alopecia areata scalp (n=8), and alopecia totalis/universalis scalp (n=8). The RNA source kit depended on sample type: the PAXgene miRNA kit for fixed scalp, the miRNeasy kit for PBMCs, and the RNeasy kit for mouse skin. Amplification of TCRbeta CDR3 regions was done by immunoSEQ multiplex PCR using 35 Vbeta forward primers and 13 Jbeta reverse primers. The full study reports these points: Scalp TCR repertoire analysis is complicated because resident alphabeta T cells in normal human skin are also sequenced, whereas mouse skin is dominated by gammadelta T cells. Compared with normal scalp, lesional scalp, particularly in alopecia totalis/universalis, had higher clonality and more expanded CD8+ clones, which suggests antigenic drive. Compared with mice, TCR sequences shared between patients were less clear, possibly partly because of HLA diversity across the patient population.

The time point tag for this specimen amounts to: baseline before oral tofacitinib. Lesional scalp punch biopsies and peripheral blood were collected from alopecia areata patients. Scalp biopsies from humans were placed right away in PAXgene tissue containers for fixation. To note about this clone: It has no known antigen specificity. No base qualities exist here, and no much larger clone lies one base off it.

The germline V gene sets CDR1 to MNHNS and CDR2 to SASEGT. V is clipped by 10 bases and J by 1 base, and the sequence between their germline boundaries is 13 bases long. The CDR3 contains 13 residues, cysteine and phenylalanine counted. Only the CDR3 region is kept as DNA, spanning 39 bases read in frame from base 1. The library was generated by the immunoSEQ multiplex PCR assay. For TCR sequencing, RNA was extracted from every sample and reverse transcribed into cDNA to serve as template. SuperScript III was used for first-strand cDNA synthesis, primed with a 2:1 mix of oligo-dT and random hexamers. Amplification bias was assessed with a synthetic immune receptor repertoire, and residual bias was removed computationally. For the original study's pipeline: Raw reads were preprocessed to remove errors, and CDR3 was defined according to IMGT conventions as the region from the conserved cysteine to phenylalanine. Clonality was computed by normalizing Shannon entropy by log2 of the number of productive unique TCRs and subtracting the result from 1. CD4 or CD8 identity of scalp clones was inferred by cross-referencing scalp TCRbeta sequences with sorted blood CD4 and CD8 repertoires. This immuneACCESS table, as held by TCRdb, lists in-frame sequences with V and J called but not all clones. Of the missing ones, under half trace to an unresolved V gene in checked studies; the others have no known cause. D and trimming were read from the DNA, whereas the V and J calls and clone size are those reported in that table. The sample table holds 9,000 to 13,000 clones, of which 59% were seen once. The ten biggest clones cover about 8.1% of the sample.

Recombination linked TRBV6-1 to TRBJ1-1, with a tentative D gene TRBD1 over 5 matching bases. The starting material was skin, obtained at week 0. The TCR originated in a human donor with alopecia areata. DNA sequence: TGTGCCACCCTTAAACAGGCGAACACTGAAGCTTTCTTT. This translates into CATLKQANTEAFF.